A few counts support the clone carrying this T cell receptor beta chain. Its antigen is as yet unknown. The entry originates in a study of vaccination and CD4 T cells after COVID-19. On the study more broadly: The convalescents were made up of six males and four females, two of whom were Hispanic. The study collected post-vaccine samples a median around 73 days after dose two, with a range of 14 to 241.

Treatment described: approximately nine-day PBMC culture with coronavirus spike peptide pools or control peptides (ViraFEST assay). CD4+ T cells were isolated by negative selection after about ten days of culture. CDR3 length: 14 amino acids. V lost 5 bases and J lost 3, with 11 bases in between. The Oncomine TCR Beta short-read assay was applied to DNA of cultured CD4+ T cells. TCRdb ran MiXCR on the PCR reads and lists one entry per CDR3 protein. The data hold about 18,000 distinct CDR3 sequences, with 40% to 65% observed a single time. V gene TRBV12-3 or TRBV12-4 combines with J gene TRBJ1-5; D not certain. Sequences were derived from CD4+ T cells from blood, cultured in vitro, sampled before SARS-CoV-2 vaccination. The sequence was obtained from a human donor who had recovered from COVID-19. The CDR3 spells CASSLTGNNQPQHF. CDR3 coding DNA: TGTGCCAGCAGTCTAACCGGGAACAATCAGCCCCAGCATTTT.